The clone carrying this TCR beta chain came up a few times. The antigen is not known. The data were taken from a study of T cells after yellow fever vaccination. Whole-study findings and limits: Most primary-vaccination clones recurred post-booster (about 96% CD4, about 87% CD8). Compared with primary, the secondary response was weaker and peaked at day 5, not 15. High-abundance clonotypes from the bulk population could contaminate FACS-sorted repertoires.

J was trimmed by 4 bases and V by 4 bases; bases with no gene match: 5. Per germline, CDR1 MDHEN and CDR2 SYDVKM. This CDR3 is built from 14 residues. The TCR cDNA carried a universal primer site and UMIs from 5'RACE template switching. From the 5' RACE reads, TCRdb called clonotypes with MiXCR, one entry per CDR3 protein. This sample yields 250,000 to 400,000 distinct CDR3 sequences, of which over 4% are seen a single time; about 26% belongs to the top ten. Material: PBMCs, obtained 5 days after the yellow fever booster vaccination. V gene TRBV28 combines with J gene TRBJ1-2; TRBD1 matches at 8 bases. The sequence was collected from a man between 18 and 35 years old who received the YFV17D yellow fever vaccine. The CDR3 loop is CASSSSGTGYGYTF. CDR3 sequence (DNA): TGTGCCAGCAGTTCCTCCGGGACAGGCTATGGCTACACCTTC.